The clone carrying this T cell receptor beta chain was recorded only once. This sample is drawn from a study of blood T cell repertoires in COVID-19. For the study at large: There were acute and convalescent COVID-19 samples, and they came from the United States, Italy and Spain. PBMCs, B-cell-depleted T cells, or T cells provided the cDNA or gDNA that made up the material.

The CDR3 runs to 13 residues. The germline V gene encodes CDR1 SGHTA and CDR2 FQGNSA. V dropped 5 bases and J dropped 6 bases, with 11 bases sitting between them. Original processing methods: Estimation of nucleated cell counts was performed using reference gene primer amplification. Method: immunoSEQ multiplex PCR; TCRdb's copy keeps in-frame clones and lacks some. That table is the source of V, J and clone size, and D and trimming were worked out from the DNA. The sample has around 220,000 clones, roughly 84% seen once. Among Cohort 3 donors, those recovered had two negative PCRs, clearance, or symptom resolution.

The chain joins TRBV7-2 to TRBJ1-3; D perhaps matches TRBD1 (5 bases). Specimen: PBMCs or T cells enriched from blood (not recorded which). This TCR was recovered from a woman in her thirties or forties who had recovered from COVID-19. The chain's CDR3 is CASSGWGANTIYF. As DNA, the CDR3 is TGTGCCAGCAGCGGGTGGGGCGCAAACACCATATATTTT.